This T cell receptor beta chain was found in a study of identical twins. Regarding the study as a whole: The study reached conclusions through statistical analysis that was cross-sectional, not following the same donors.

TCRdb independently ran MiXCR on the 5' RACE reads; one entry per CDR3 protein. The sample lists 500,000 to 700,000 distinct CDR3 sequences; roughly 7.2% were seen once. As to this clonotype: As yet, its antigen is unknown.

J gave up 5 bases and V 8 bases, and 9 bases lay outside the gene matches. Germline CDR1 reads MNHNS; CDR2 reads SASEGT. The CDR3 is made up of 14 amino acids. These data were also filed under a second study, of yellow fever vaccine responses in identical twins.

The chain employs TRBV6-1 and TRBJ2-3; 8 bases are shared with TRBD2. The sequence came from a woman between 18 and 29 years old in good health. Material: PBMCs. CDR3 in amino acids: CASRRGGRGDTQYF. The CDR3 nucleotides are TGTGCCAGCCGTCGGGGGGGCCGTGGAGATACGCAGTATTTT.